Below are 14 T cell receptor beta chains sequenced from a single sample in a study of control samples from healthy donors and cancer patients. Clones were sequenced by immunoSEQ multiplex PCR, and TCRdb holds only the in-frame ones, with some missing. The sample records 150,000 to 200,000 clones, 91% being singletons. The material sequenced was blood. The receptor set was obtained from a woman younger than 45 in good health.

This chain joins TRBV5-1 and TRBJ1-3; 7 bases match TRBD1. The CDR3 is 14 residues long. The germline gives CDR1 SGHRS, CDR2 YFSETQ. Trimming removed 4 bases from V and 0 bases from J; junction bases left unmatched: 1. CDR3 amino acids: CASSRDSSGNTIYF. The CDR3 DNA reads as TGCGCCAGCAGCCGGGACAGCTCTGGAAACACCATATATTTT.

V is TRBV2 and J is TRBJ1-5, with TRBD1 identical over 8 bases. Looked up from germline, CDR1 is SNHLY and CDR2 is FYNNEI. The CDR3 consists of 18 residues. The V segment lost 0 bases and the J segment 0 bases; nucleotides outside the gene matches: 7. CDR3 DNA sequence: TGTGCCAGCAGTGAAGCCCTCCAGGGGGCTCGTAGCAATCAGCCCCAGCATTTT. Translated: CASSEALQGARSNQPQHF.

The chain couples TRBV12-3 or TRBV12-4 to TRBJ2-7, with unresolved D. This CDR3 comprises 12 residues. The V and J ends lost 5 bases and 0 bases respectively, with 5 bases between them. The CDR3 here is CASSDVSYEQYF. The CDR3 DNA sequence: TGTGCCAGCAGTGACGTCTCCTACGAGCAGTACTTC.

As regards this clone: The sample holds other DNA sequences that translate to the same CDR3. This chain links TRBV15 with TRBJ2-3; TRBD1 matches at 8 bases. The trim removed 1 base at V and 4 bases at J, leaving 4 bases unmatched. Germline V CDR1 and CDR2: LNHNV, YYDKDF (reference sequence). The CDR3 sequence is 15 residues long. The chain's CDR3 is CATSRGTGGPDTQYF. The CDR3 nucleotides read TGTGCCACCAGCAGAGGAACAGGGGGGCCAGATACGCAGTATTTT.

In this sample, this clone turned up a few times. The identical CDR3 is also encoded by other nucleotide sequences in the sample. This rearrangement joins TRBV10-3 to TRBJ1-5; no clear D. V lost 2 bases and J lost 0, with 8 bases in between. This CDR3 is built from 15 residues. Germline values: CDR1 ENHRY, CDR2 SYGVKD. DNA of the CDR3: TGTGCCATCAGTGAGGGGAGGAATAGCAATCAGCCCCAGCATTTT. As protein: CAISEGRNSNQPQHF.

J is TRBJ2-7 and V is TRBV12-5; TRBD2 matches 11 bases. This CDR3 spans 15 amino acids. In germline, CDR1 is LGHNT, CDR2 FRNRAP. V lost 2 bases, J lost 2 bases, and 2 bases stayed unmatched. The CDR3 here is CASGLTSGSPYEQYF. CDR3 nucleotide sequence: TGTGCTAGTGGTTTGACTAGCGGGAGTCCCTACGAGCAGTACTTC.

The chain employs TRBV7-2 and TRBJ1-5; D perhaps matches TRBD1 (6 bases). Trimming removed 2 bases from V and 3 bases from J, with 8 bases in between. Germline lookup yields CDR1 SGHTA and CDR2 FQGNSA. The CDR3 spans 14 residues. The CDR3 is CASSLQGSNQPQHF. The CDR3 DNA follows: TGTGCCAGCAGCTTACAGGGGTCCAATCAGCCCCAGCATTTT.

The chain employs TRBV15 and TRBJ2-2; 9 nucleotides match TRBD1. The V gene's germline CDR1 is LNHNV and CDR2 YYDKDF (reference sequence). After removal of 0 bases from V and 4 bases from J, the junction contained 3 bases not matched to a gene. CDR3 size: 16 residues. The CDR3 spells CATSRDSTGGTGELFF. As DNA, the CDR3 is TGTGCCACCAGCAGAGATTCGACAGGGGGCACCGGGGAGCTGTTTTTT.

The chain recombines TRBV28 with TRBJ1-2, with 9 bases aligning to TRBD1. V lost 5 bases and J lost 8; bases outside the gene matches: 3. The CDR3 has 12 amino acids. CDR1 and CDR2 from the germline V gene are MDHEN and SYDVKM. CDR3 DNA sequence: TGTGCCAGCAGTCAGGGACAGGGCGGCTACACCTTC. It codes for CASSQGQGGYTF.

CDR3: CASSTTGLNQPQHF. The DNA for the CDR3 is TGTGCCAGCAGTACGACAGGGCTCAATCAGCCCCAGCATTTT. The V call is TRBV6-6, the J call TRBJ1-5; 7 bases line up with TRBD1. V dropped 5 bases and J dropped 3; count of bases not matched to a gene: 4. Germline-derived CDR1 and CDR2 are MNHNY and SVGAGI (reference sequence). The CDR3 has 14 amino acids.

The J gene is TRBJ1-5, the V gene TRBV27; 8 bases agree with TRBD1. In germline, CDR1 is MNHEY, CDR2 SMNVEV (reference sequence). The CDR3 is 15 amino acids. The V and J ends lost 0 bases and 7 bases, in that order; junction bases with no gene match: 5. CDR3 in amino acids: CASSLSQGARQPQHF. The CDR3 DNA reads as TGTGCCAGCAGTTTATCGCAGGGGGCCAGGCAGCCCCAGCATTTT.

The chain employs TRBV28 and TRBJ2-7, with a weak D call TRBD2 (6 bases). V lost 4 bases and J lost 5, with 12 bases in between. The germline V gene encodes CDR1 MDHEN and CDR2 SYDVKM. The CDR3 consists of 13 residues. For the CDR3, the DNA is TGTGCCAGCAGTTCCTCTAGCGTCCACGAGCAGTACTTC. It codes for CASSSSSVHEQYF.

The chain carries TRBV11-2 and TRBJ2-5, with D perhaps matching TRBD2 (6 bases). Trimming stripped 4 bases from V and 3 bases from J, with 9 bases between. Germline assignment: CDR1 SGHAT and CDR2 FQNNGV. The CDR3 sequence is 13 residues long. CDR3 coding DNA: TGTGCCAGCAGCTGGGACTCCGAAGAGACCCAGTACTTC. Translated, it gives CASSWDSEETQYF.

As regards this clone: Other DNA sequences in this specimen translate into the identical CDR3. This chain links TRBV18 with TRBJ1-1; TRBD1 matches 8 bases. Germline assignment: CDR1 KGHSH and CDR2 LQKENI. Trimming took 2 bases from V and 7 from J; bases not matched to a gene: 3. This CDR3 is 13 amino acids long. DNA of the CDR3: TGTGCCAGCTCACCAGACAGGGGACGTGAAGCTTTCTTT. This gives the protein CASSPDRGREAFF.